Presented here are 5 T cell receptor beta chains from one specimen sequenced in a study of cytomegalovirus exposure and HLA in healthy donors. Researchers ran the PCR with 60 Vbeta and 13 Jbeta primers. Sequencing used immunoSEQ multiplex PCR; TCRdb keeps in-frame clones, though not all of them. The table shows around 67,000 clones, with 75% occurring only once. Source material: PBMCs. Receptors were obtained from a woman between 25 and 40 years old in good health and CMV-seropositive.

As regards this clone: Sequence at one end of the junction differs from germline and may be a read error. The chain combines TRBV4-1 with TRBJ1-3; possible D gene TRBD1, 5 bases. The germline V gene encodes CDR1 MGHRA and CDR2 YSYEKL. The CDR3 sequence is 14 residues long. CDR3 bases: TGCGCCAGCAGCCAAGGGGGTGGCGGGGGAGCCAAAGCTTTT. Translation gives CASSQGGGGGAKAF.

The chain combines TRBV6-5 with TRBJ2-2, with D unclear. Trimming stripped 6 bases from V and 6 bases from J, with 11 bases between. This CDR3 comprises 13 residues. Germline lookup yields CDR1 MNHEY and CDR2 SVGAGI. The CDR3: CASSPGGPGELFF. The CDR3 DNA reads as TGTGCCAGCAGCCCCGGTGGGCCCGGGGAGCTGTTTTTT.

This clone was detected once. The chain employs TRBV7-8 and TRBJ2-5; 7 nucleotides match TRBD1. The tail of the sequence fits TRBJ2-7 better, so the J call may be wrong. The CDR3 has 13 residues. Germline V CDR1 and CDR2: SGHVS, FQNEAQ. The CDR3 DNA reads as TGTGCCAGCAGCATGGGACAGACTTACGAGCAGTACTTC. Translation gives CASSMGQTYEQYF.

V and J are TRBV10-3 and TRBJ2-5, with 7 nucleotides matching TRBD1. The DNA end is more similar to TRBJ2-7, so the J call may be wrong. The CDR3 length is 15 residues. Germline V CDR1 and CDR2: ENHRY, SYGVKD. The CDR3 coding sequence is TGTGCCATCAGTGCACAGGGGCCGCTAACCTACGAGCAGTACTTC. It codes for CAISAQGPLTYEQYF.

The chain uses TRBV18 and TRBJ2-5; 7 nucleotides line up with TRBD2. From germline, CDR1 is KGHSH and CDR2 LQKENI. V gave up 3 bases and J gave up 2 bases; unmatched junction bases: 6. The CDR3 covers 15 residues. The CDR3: CASSPGGKQQETQYF. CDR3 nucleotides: TGTGCCAGCTCACCGGGGGGGAAGCAGCAAGAGACCCAGTACTTC.